The rows below give T cell receptor beta chains drawn from one sample of a study of shared clonotypes between healthy human individuals. Using immunoSEQ multiplex PCR, the repertoire was profiled, and TCRdb retains in-frame clones only, with some absent. The sample carries about 480,000 clones, around 74% recorded once. Sequencing was carried out using PBMCs. All receptors derive from a middle-aged woman in good health. Some clones in this sample may be carry-over from other donors' samples. Each CDR3 is given with its conserved first and last residue. D genes are given only for firm matches. Only some rows state a clone size, as once, few, many or a class for expanded clones.

clone_size j_call v_call d_call cdr3_nt cdr3_aa
few TRBJ2-2 TRBV11-2 . TGTGCCAGCAGCTTAGATCACTCCGGGGAGCTGTTTTTT CASSLDHSGELFF
. TRBJ1-4 TRBV9 . TGTGCCAGCAGGGGGGAAATGGGCCTAGCAAGCGAAAAACTGTTTTTT CASRGEMGLASEKLFF
. TRBJ2-7 TRBV7-9 . TGTGCCAGCAGCTTAGTCGTTGGGGCGTACGAGCAGTACTTC CASSLVVGAYEQYF
many TRBJ2-7 TRBV5-5 TRBD2 TGTGCCAGCAGCCCGGGCTGGGGGGGGTCCTACGAGCAGTACTTC CASSPGWGGSYEQYF
. TRBJ1-1 TRBV29-1 . TGCAGCGTTGTTGGGGGGACTGAAGCTTTCTTT CSVVGGTEAFF
few TRBJ1-2 TRBV5-4 TRBD1 TGTGCCAGCAGCCTCGACCGGACAGGGGGCAGCGATGGCTACACCTTC CASSLDRTGGSDGYTF
. TRBJ2-7 TRBV29-1 . TGCAGCGTCCGACGGTCTAGTTCCGAGCAGTACTTC CSVRRSSSEQYF
few TRBJ2-5 TRBV5-1 . TGCGCCAGCAGCACGTTCCCGGGCGACGAGACCCAGTACTTC CASSTFPGDETQYF
. TRBJ1-4 TRBV18 . TGTGCCAGCTCACCCCAGCCGCCGACAGGTTTTGTCGAAAAACTGTTTTTT CASSPQPPTGFVEKLFF
. TRBJ1-3 TRBV10-3 . TGTGCCAACCGGGGCGTCTCTGGAAACACCATATATTTT CANRGVSGNTIYF
. TRBJ1-4 TRBV6-5 . TGTGCCAGCAGTTCTCGGGAGACTAATGAAAAACTGTTTTTT CASSSRETNEKLFF
. TRBJ1-1 TRBV7-2 . TGTGCCAGCAGCGGAGGTCCCCACACTGAAGCTTTCTTT CASSGGPHTEAFF
many TRBJ2-7 TRBV6-5 . TGTGCCAGCAGTTATAGGGGGGGGGACTCCTACGAGCAGTACTTC CASSYRGGDSYEQYF
. TRBJ2-7 TRBV5-1 TRBD2 TGCGCCAGCAGCTTGGCGACTAGCGGGAGAGGGGAGAACTACGAGCAGTACTTC CASSLATSGRGENYEQYF
. TRBJ1-4 TRBV20-1 . TGCAGTGCTAGAGCCGGACGACTGTTTTTT CSARAGRLFF